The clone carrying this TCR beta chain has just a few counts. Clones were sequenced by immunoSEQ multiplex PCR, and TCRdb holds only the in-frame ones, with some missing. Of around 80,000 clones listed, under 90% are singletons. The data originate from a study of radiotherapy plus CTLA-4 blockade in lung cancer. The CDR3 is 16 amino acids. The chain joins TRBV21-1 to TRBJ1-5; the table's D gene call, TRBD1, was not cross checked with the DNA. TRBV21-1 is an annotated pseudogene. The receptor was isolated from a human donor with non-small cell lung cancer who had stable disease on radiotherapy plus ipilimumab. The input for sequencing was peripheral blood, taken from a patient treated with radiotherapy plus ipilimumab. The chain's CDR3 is CASSRVGTGMVQPQHF. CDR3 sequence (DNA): TGTGCCAGCAGCCGGGTGGGGACAGGGATGGTGCAGCCCCAGCATTTT.